Detailed here is one TCR beta chain. This sample includes further DNA sequences coding for the same CDR3. These data originate in a study of control samples from healthy donors and cancer patients. The data were produced by immunoSEQ multiplex PCR, yet TCRdb's version contains in-frame clones alone and is incomplete. The sample records 70,000 to 100,000 clones, around 91% being singletons. Trimming took off 4 bases at V and 2 bases at J, with 9 bases between the two ends. CDR3 length: 14 amino acids. Germline assignment: CDR1 MNHNY and CDR2 SVGAGI (reference sequence). This receptor was taken from a man between 50 and 59 years old in good health. Sample: blood. The chain has TRBV6-6 and TRBJ1-5, with D perhaps TRBD1 (6 bases). The CDR3 sequence: CASSSGQRNQPQHF. Written as DNA, the CDR3 is TGTGCCAGCAGTTCCGGACAGCGCAATCAGCCCCAGCATTTT.